This note documents a single TCR beta chain sequence. The read falls 3 residues short of the CDR3 end, and the missing part is taken from the germline J gene. The CDR3 contains 14 residues. The ends were cut back, 4 bases at V and 0 bases at J, with 10 bases in the middle. The germline CDR1 and CDR2 sequences are DFQATT and SNEGSKA (reference sequence). All participants had a single incident cervical HPV16 infection, and prevalent HPV16 infections were excluded. The data were obtained in a study of T cells in women clearing cervical HPV infection. Looking at the study overall: Women with histologically confirmed HPV16-related CIN3 or worse, 2 with invasive cancer, served as cases. Controls were women whose single incident HPV16 infection cleared within 12 months without precancer or cancer.

Clones were read by immunoSEQ multiplex PCR, and TCRdb kept only the in-frame ones, dropping some. The sample has tens of thousands of clones, and its top ten clones hold more than 4.5%. The sequence derives from a woman between 18 and 70 years old with a cervical HPV16 infection that either progressed to CIN3+ or cleared (not recorded which). The sample was blood buffy coat. The V call is TRBV20-1, the J call TRBJ1-5; D ambiguous. The part of the CDR3 DNA that was read is TGCAGTGCTACAGTAAGTTATAGCAATCAGCCC. Protein product: CSATVSYSNQP. In full, the CDR3 is CSATVSYSNQPQHF.